A selection of T cell receptor beta chains follows, all from one sample in a study of molecular identifiers for immune sequencing clone quantification. TCRdb called the PCR reads again in MiXCR, with one record for every CDR3 protein. This sample has around 480,000 distinct CDR3 sequences, with under 30% found just once. The sample was naive CD8+ T cells from blood, with Jurkat cell RNA spiked in. All receptors derive from a human donor in good health. Some libraries in this study had Jurkat cell RNA spiked in. Each CDR3 is given with its conserved first and last residue. A D gene is named only where the DNA matches it firmly. Some rows mark clone size as missing; the rest say once, few, many or name a class of expanded clone.

j_gene	v_gene	abundance	d_gene	CDR3nt	CDR3aa
TRBJ2-3	TRBV6-2/TRBV6-3	-	TRBD2	TGTGCCAGCAGTTTCCTACTAGCGGGGTTGGGGGATACGCAGTATTTT	CASSFLLAGLGDTQYF
TRBJ2-1	TRBV2	-	-	TGTGCCAGCAATGACAACGGGGTCGATGAGCAGTTCTTC	CASNDNGVDEQFF
TRBJ2-3	TRBV7-9	-	-	TGTGCCAGCAGCTTTCCCCTCGGCACAGATACGCAGTATTTT	CASSFPLGTDTQYF
TRBJ2-6	TRBV29-1	many	-	TGCAGCACACAGTTAGATGGGGCCAACGTCCTGACTTTC	CSTQLDGANVLTF
TRBJ1-6	TRBV28	-	-	TGTGCCAGCAGTTTCCGGACGGATTCACCCCTCCACTTT	CASSFRTDSPLHF
TRBJ2-2	TRBV3-1	few	TRBD2	TGTGCCAGCAGCCGACGAGGACTAGCGGGAGTTCTTAACACCGGGGAGCTGTTTTTT	CASSRRGLAGVLNTGELFF
TRBJ2-4	TRBV5-4	few	TRBD1	TGTGCCAGCAGCGAAGGGACAGTAAACATTCAGTACTTC	CASSEGTVNIQYF
TRBJ2-6	TRBV21-1	few	-	TGTGCCAGCAGCCAATTAATGAGGAAAGCGGGAGGGATTAAGTCTGGGGCCAACGTCCTGACTTTC	CASSQLMRKAGGIKSGANVLTF
TRBJ2-3	TRBV13	few	-	TGTGCCAGCAGCGAAGGGGGGGCAGGGGATACGCAGTATTTT	CASSEGGAGDTQYF
TRBJ2-2	TRBV29-1	few	TRBD1	TGCAGCGTTGAAAACGACAGGGGGTACACCGGGGAGCTGTTTTTT	CSVENDRGYTGELFF
TRBJ1-2	TRBV12-3/TRBV12-4	-	-	TGTGCCAGCAGCCTTAGTGGGGACAACTATGGCTACACCTTC	CASSLSGDNYGYTF
TRBJ2-7	TRBV5-3	-	TRBD2	TGTGCCAGCAGCTATAATAGCGGGGGGGCCGAGCAGTACTTC	CASSYNSGGAEQYF
TRBJ2-7	TRBV4-3	many	-	TGCGCCAGCAGCCAAGAAGTTTCCGGCGAGCAGTACTTC	CASSQEVSGEQYF
TRBJ2-7	TRBV28	many	-	TGTGCCAGCAGTTTTCACGAGCAGTACTTC	CASSFHEQYF
TRBJ2-7	TRBV12-3/TRBV12-4	many	-	TGCGCCAGCAAAGCCGCCTACGAGCAGTACTTC	CASKAAYEQYF
TRBJ1-1	TRBV4-1	-	TRBD1	TGCGCCAGCAGCCCCGGGACAGGAGGTTTCACTGAAGCTTTCTTT	CASSPGTGGFTEAFF
TRBJ2-5	TRBV12-3/TRBV12-4	-	TRBD1	TGTGCCAGCAAGATACAGGGGTGGAGGGAGACCCAGTACTTC	CASKIQGWRETQYF
TRBJ1-4	TRBV25-1	few	TRBD1	TGTGCCAGCAGTGAATCCGACAGGGGGGTACAAGGAGATGAAAAACTGTTTTTT	CASSESDRGVQGDEKLFF
TRBJ1-2	TRBV27	few	-	TGTGCCAGCAGTTCCAACCCTGTCTATGGCTACACCTTC	CASSSNPVYGYTF
TRBJ1-3	TRBV10-2	few	-	TGCGCCAGCACCCTCGACTCTGGAAACACCATATATTTT	CASTLDSGNTIYF
TRBJ1-1	TRBV2	many	-	TGTGCCAGCAGTGACAGGGGCCTGAACACTGAAGCTTTCTTT	CASSDRGLNTEAFF
TRBJ1-6	TRBV11-2	-	-	TGTGCCAGCAGCTTAGGGCCAGATGGTGTGATCCACTTT	CASSLGPDGVIHF
TRBJ2-5	TRBV20-1	many	TRBD2	TGCAGTGCTCGTCCGGGGACTAACCAGGAGTACTTC	CSARPGTNQEYF
TRBJ1-4	TRBV2	-	TRBD1	TGTGCCAGCAGTACCCTGACAGGGGGCCAAACTAATGAAAAACTGTTTTTT	CASSTLTGGQTNEKLFF
TRBJ2-7	TRBV5-1	-	-	TGCGCCAGCAGCTTGGTGGGGCCCTCAATTAAGGTAGGCTACGAGCAGTACTTC	CASSLVGPSIKVGYEQYF
TRBJ1-4	TRBV18	few	-	TGTGCCAGCTCGACGGACGGCAATGAAAAACTGTTTTTT	CASSTDGNEKLFF
TRBJ2-2	TRBV27	-	-	TGTGCCAGCAGCCCCGGGTCCCTGACCGGGGAGCTGTTTTTT	CASSPGSLTGELFF
TRBJ1-5	TRBV19	few	-	TGTGCCAGTAGTATATTGGCAGGGACCCTATTTGGCAATCAGCCCCAGCATTTT	CASSILAGTLFGNQPQHF
TRBJ1-3	TRBV13	-	-	TGTGCCAGCAGCTTAGCGGGAGCCCGCTTCTTCTCTGGAAACACCATATATTTT	CASSLAGARFFSGNTIYF
TRBJ2-6	TRBV30	many	-	TGTGCCTGGGCCTATGTTGGGGCCAACGTCCTGACTTTC	CAWAYVGANVLTF
TRBJ2-7	TRBV27	-	TRBD2	TGTGCCAGCGGTTGGGGGGGGACCACCTACGAGCAGTACTTC	CASGWGGTTYEQYF
TRBJ2-1	TRBV20-1	few	TRBD1	TGCAGTGCTCTAGGGGACAGTGATTACAATGAGCAGTTCTTC	CSALGDSDYNEQFF